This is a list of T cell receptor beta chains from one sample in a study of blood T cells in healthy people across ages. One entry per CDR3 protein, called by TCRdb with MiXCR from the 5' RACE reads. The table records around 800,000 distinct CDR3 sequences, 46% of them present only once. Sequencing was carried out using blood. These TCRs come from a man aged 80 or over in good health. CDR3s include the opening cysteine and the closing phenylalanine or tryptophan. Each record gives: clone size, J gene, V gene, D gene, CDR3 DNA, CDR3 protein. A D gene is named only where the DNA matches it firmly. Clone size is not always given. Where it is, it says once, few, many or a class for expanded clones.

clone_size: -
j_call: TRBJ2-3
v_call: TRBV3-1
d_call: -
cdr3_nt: TGTGCCAGCAGCCAAGACCCTTGGGGGGGGCGAACAGATACGCAGTATTTT
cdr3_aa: CASSQDPWGGRTDTQYF

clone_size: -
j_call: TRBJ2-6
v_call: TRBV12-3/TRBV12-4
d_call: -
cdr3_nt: TGTGCCAGCATGGGGGAGCGTGGGGCCAACGTCCTGACTTTC
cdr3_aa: CASMGERGANVLTF

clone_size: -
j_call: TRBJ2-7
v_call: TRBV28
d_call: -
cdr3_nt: TGTGCCAGCAAAAGGACAGTCTCCTACGAGCAGTACTTC
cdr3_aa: CASKRTVSYEQYF

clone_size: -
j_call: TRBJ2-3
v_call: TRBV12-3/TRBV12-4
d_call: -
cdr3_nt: TGTGCCAGCAGTGTGGCGGTGGGAACAGATGCGCAGTATTTT
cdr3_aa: CASSVAVGTDAQYF

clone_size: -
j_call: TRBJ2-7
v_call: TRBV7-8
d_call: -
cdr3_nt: TGTGCCAGCAGCCCCCTAAGGCAGGGGGGCCTCTCCTACGAGCAGTACTTC
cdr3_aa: CASSPLRQGGLSYEQYF

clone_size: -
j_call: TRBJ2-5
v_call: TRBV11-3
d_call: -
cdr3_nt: TGTGCCAGCAGCTTATTGGGGAAGACCCAGTACTTC
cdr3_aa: CASSLLGKTQYF

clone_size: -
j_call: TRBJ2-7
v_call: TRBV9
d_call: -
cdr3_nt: TGTGCCAGCAGCGTAGAGGCGGGAATAGGCGAGCAGTACTTC
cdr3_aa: CASSVEAGIGEQYF

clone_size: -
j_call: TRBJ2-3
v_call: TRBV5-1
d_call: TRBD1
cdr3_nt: TGCGCCAGCAGCGTAGGGGACAGTAGAATATACACAGATACGCAGTATTTT
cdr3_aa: CASSVGDSRIYTDTQYF

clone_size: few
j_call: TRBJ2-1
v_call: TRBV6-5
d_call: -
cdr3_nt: TGTGCCACCAAGGCAGGACAGTCCTACAATGAGCAGTTCTTC
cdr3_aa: CATKAGQSYNEQFF

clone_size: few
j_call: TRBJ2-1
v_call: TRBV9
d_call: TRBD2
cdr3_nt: TGTGCCAGCAGCGTAGGCCCGAACGGCGGGAGCAATGAGCAGTTCTTC
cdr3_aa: CASSVGPNGGSNEQFF

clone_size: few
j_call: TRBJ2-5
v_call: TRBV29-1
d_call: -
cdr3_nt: TGCAGCGTTGAAGAGGGTACGAACGATAAGCAGTACTTC
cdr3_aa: CSVEEGTNDKQYF

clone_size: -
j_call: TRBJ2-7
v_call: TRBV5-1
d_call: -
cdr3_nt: TGCGCCAGCAGCCCAGGGACTGCCCTTATCGGCGAGCAGTACTTC
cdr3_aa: CASSPGTALIGEQYF

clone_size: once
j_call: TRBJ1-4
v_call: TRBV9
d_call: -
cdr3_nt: TGTGCCAGCAGCCGGAACAGCGGGAATGAAAAACTGTTTTTT
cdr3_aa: CASSRNSGNEKLFF

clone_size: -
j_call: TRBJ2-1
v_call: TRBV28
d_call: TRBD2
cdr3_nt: TGTGCCAGCCGAGGCGGGACTAGCGGGAGGTGGGCCTACAATGAGCAGTTCTTC
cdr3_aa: CASRGGTSGRWAYNEQFF

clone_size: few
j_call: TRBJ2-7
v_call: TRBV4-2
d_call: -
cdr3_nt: TGTGCCAGCAGCCAAGTAGAGGGTCCCTACGAGCAGTACTTC
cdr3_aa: CASSQVEGPYEQYF

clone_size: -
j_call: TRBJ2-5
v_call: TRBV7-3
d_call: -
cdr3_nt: TGTGCCAGCAGCTTAACGGGCCCTACCCTGGAGACCCAGTACTTC
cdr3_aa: CASSLTGPTLETQYF

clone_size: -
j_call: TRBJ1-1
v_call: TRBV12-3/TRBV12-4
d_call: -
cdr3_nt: TGTGCCAGCAGTGCCCAGGGAGGCACTGAAGCTTTCTTT
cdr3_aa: CASSAQGGTEAFF

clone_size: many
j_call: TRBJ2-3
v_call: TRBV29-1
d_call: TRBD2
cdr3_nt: TGCAGCGCCGAGGGAGCGGGAGCCCCAGATACGCAGTATTTT
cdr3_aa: CSAEGAGAPDTQYF

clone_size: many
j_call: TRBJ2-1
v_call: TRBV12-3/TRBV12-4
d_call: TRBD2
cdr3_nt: TGTGCCAGCAGTATAGCGGGAACAGACAATGAGCAGTTCTTC
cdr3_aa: CASSIAGTDNEQFF

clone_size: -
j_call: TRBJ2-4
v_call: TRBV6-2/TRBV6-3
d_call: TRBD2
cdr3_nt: TGTGCCAGCAGTTACGCTAGCGGGAGAGACATTCAGTACTTC
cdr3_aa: CASSYASGRDIQYF

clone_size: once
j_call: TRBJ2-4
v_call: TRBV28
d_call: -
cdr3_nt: TGTGCCAGCAATCCTTCAGGGAGTCAAAACATTCAGTACTTC
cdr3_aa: CASNPSGSQNIQYF

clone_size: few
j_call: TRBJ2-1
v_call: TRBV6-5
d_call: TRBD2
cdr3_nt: TGTGCCAGCAGTGAGAGGACTAGCGGGAAAAATGAGCAGTTCTTC
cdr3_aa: CASSERTSGKNEQFF

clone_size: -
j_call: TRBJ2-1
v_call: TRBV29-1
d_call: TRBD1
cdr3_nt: TGCAGCGGACAGGGATCAGGATCAACAAAGCAGTTCTTC
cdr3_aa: CSGQGSGSTKQFF

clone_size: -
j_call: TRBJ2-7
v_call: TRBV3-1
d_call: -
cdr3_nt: TGTGCCAGCAGCCCTCTAGAAGTGGGCTACGAGCAGTACTTC
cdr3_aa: CASSPLEVGYEQYF

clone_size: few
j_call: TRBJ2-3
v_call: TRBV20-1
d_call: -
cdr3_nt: TGCAGTGTCACCGGGGACGGGAGCACAGATACGCAGTATTTT
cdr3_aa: CSVTGDGSTDTQYF

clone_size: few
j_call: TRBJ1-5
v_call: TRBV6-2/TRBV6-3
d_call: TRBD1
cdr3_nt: TGTGCCAGCACCTCCGGGACAGGGATTATAGGAGACAATCAGCCCCAGCATTTT
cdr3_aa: CASTSGTGIIGDNQPQHF

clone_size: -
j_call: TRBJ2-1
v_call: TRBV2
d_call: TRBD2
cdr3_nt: TGTGCCAGCATCGGACTAGCGGGAGGCTACAATGAGCAGTTCTTC
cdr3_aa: CASIGLAGGYNEQFF

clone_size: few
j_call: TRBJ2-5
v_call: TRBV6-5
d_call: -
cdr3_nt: TGTGCCAGCAGTTACTCGATCGGGACACGGGATAAACAAGAGACCCAGTACTTC
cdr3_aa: CASSYSIGTRDKQETQYF

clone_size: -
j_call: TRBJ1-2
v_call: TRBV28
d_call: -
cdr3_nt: TGTGCCAGCAGTTACCGCGGGGGCTATGGCTACACCTTC
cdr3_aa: CASSYRGGYGYTF

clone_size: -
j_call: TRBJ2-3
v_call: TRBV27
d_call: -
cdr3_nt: TGTGCCAGCAGTTTCAACTCACCTAGCACAGATACGCAGTATTTT
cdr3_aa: CASSFNSPSTDTQYF

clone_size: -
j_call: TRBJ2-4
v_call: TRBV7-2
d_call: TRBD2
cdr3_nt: TGTGCCAGCAGCCGTATCGGGGGGACCGAGAACATTCAGTACTTC
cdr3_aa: CASSRIGGTENIQYF

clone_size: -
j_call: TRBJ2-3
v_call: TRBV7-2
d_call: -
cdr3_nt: TGTGCCAGCAGATTACAACTAGGGGTCCTTAGCACAGATACGCAGTATTTT
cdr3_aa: CASRLQLGVLSTDTQYF

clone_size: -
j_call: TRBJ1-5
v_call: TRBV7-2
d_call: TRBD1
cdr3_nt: TGTGCCAGCAGCTTAGACACCGGACAGGGGAGACGGCAGCCCCAGCATTTT
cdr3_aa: CASSLDTGQGRRQPQHF

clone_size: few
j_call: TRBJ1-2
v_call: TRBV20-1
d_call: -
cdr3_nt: TGCAGTGCTAGCCGGGACGCCATAAACTATGGCTACACCTTC
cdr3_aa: CSASRDAINYGYTF

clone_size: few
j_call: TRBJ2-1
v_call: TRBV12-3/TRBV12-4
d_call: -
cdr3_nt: TGTGCCAGCACCTTGACTCTTAATGAGCAGTTCTTC
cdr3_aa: CASTLTLNEQFF